The 12 T cell receptor beta chains below all came from one sample that was sequenced in a study of identical twins. Via MiXCR, TCRdb re-called the 5' RACE reads, giving one row per CDR3 protein. The sample comprises 450,000 or so distinct CDR3 sequences, approximately 15% of which are singletons, and around 0.57% rests with the top ten. This sample also belongs to another study, concerning yellow fever vaccine responses in identical twins.

The specimen was CD4+ T cells sorted from blood. All receptors come from a woman in her late teens or twenties in good health.

The chain couples TRBV6-4 to TRBJ1-2; D is unclear. This CDR3 region has 13 residues. The germline V gene encodes CDR1 MRHNA and CDR2 SNTAGT. Trimming pared 4 bases from V and 8 bases from J, leaving 14 bases between. For the CDR3, the DNA is TGTGCCAGCAGTGCTAACGTTATAGGGGGCTACACCTTC. Translating it yields CASSANVIGGYTF.

The rearrangement uses TRBV15 and TRBJ2-1; tentatively, D is TRBD2 (5 bases). CDR1 is LNHNV and CDR2 is YYDKDF in the germline V gene (reference sequence). The V end lost 1 base, the J end lost 9 bases, and 19 bases lay between the germline ends. This CDR3 region has 16 residues. CDR3 bases: TGTGCCACCAGCAGAGCTAATCGGGGTAACGTTGTTGAGCAGTTCTTC. Amino acid sequence: CATSRANRGNVVEQFF.

The genes are TRBV3-1 and TRBJ2-7; D gene ambiguous. V lost 3 bases and J lost 3, with 6 bases in between. The CDR3 covers 12 residues. Germline V gene lookup returns CDR1 LGHDT and CDR2 YNNKEL (reference sequence). The CDR3 loop reads CASSHQGYEQYF. CDR3 nucleotides: TGTGCCAGCAGCCATCAAGGCTACGAGCAGTACTTC.

This clonotype was found a few times. CDR3 sequence (DNA): TGTGCCAGCAGCTTCGGCAGGGGGGATTCACCCCTCCACTTT. It is translated as CASSFGRGDSPLHF. The rearrangement uses TRBV7-2 and TRBJ1-6; 7 nucleotides line up with TRBD1. The germline V gene encodes CDR1 SGHTA and CDR2 FQGNSA. The CDR3 runs to 14 residues. The J segment lost 8 bases and the V segment lost 3 bases, leaving 4 bases of the junction unmatched.

The V and J genes are TRBV28 and TRBJ2-7; possibly TRBD1 or TRBD2 for D (5 bases each). Germline CDR1 is MDHEN and CDR2 is SYDVKM. V lost 6 bases and J 2 bases, leaving 14 bases between the germline ends. This CDR3 region has 14 residues. DNA of the CDR3: TGTGCCAGCAGACCCGGGACCGCGACCTACGAGCAGTACTTC. It translates to CASRPGTATYEQYF.

At least ten counts were recorded for this clonotype. J is TRBJ2-1 and V is TRBV10-3; 8 bases are a match to TRBD1. CDR1 is ENHRY, CDR2 SYGVKD, per germline. The J segment lost 4 bases and the V segment lost 10 bases, leaving 6 bases of the junction unmatched. The CDR3 is made up of 13 amino acids. CDR3 sequence: CASTGTGYNEQFF. CDR3 nucleotides: TGTGCCAGCACCGGGACAGGTTACAATGAGCAGTTCTTC.

The chain combines TRBV20-1 with TRBJ2-7; TRBD2 is a possible D gene (5 bases). Trimming shortened V by 6 bases and J by 2 bases, and 17 bases separated the two germline ends. This CDR3 has 14 amino acids. The V gene's germline CDR1 is DFQATT and CDR2 SNEGSKA (reference sequence). The CDR3 loop reads CSADLGLLAYEQYF. The CDR3 DNA reads as TGCAGTGCAGATCTAGGACTTCTAGCCTACGAGCAGTACTTC.

This chain links TRBV15 with TRBJ1-5; D uncertain. V shed 0 bases and J shed 1 base, with 7 bases lying between them. The CDR3 spans 15 residues. Germline V lookup: CDR1 LNHNV, CDR2 YYDKDF (reference sequence). The DNA of the CDR3 is TGTGCCACCAGCAGAGATTGGGAGAGCAATCAGCCCCAGCATTTT. This translates into CATSRDWESNQPQHF.

The gene calls are TRBV28 and TRBJ2-7; the D is unclear. V lost 3 bases and J lost 5, with 5 bases in between. CDR1 is MDHEN, CDR2 SYDVKM, per germline. There are 11 residues in the CDR3. The CDR3 region is CASSFPDEQYF. Here the CDR3 DNA reads TGTGCCAGCAGTTTCCCCGACGAGCAGTACTTC.

A few counts support this clonotype. The chain couples TRBV27 to TRBJ2-2; D is ambiguous. The CDR3 sequence is 14 residues long. CDR1 and CDR2 from the germline V gene are MNHEY and SMNVEV (reference sequence). V was pared by 6 bases and J by 5 bases, with 13 bases between. The CDR3 spells CASRTVSSTGELFF. The CDR3 DNA sequence: TGTGCCAGCAGGACTGTCTCTTCAACCGGGGAGCTGTTTTTT.

This CDR3 reads CSARETLGRGPYEQYF. As DNA, the CDR3 is TGCAGTGCTAGGGAGACTTTGGGCAGGGGTCCCTACGAGCAGTACTTC. The chain combines TRBV20-1 with TRBJ2-7; a possible D gene is TRBD1 (6 bases). CDR3 length equals 16 residues. The germline V gene has CDR1 DFQATT and CDR2 SNEGSKA (reference sequence). Deletions cut 3 bases from V and 2 bases from J, with 20 bases between.

J is TRBJ2-1 and V is TRBV18; D is unclear. Deletions cut 3 bases from V and 8 bases from J, with 14 bases between. The CDR3 loop spans 14 amino acids. Per germline, CDR1 KGHSH and CDR2 LQKENI. The CDR3 loop is CASSPWQAEYEQFF. Written as DNA, the CDR3 is TGTGCCAGCTCACCGTGGCAAGCCGAATATGAGCAGTTCTTC.